This T cell receptor beta chain stems from a study of shared clonotypes between healthy human individuals. About the study: Each donor's CD8 memory used one plate, CD8 naive two, each CD4 subset three.

Source study methods: ImmunoSEQ output lacked quality scores and full-length reads, limiting matched filtering. The table came from immunoSEQ multiplex PCR; TCRdb's copy has only in-frame clones and leaves some out. V, J and clone size derive from that table, while D and trimming were established from the DNA sequence. The sample lists 1,400,000 or so clones; about 98.5% were seen once. Germline V gene lookup returns CDR1 SGHRS and CDR2 YFSETQ. The CDR3 extends over 16 amino acids. V was shortened by 3 bases and J by 0 bases, with 14 bases between the two germline ends. Sequencing used naive CD4+ T cells sorted from blood. Subset given: CD45RA+ positively selected. The chain couples TRBV5-1 to TRBJ2-3; possibly TRBD2 for D (6 bases). The receptor was derived from a man aged 30 to 45 in good health. The chain's CDR3 is CASSWARRASTDTQYF. The CDR3, as DNA: TGCGCCAGCAGCTGGGCACGGAGGGCGAGCACAGATACGCAGTATTTT.